The 19 T cell receptor beta chains below were found in one sample sequenced in a study of T-cell memory formation after mild COVID-19. TCRdb called the 5' RACE reads again in MiXCR, with one record for every CDR3 protein. The table lists around 150,000 distinct CDR3 sequences, roughly 14% of them singletons. Sequencing input: PBMCs or a T cell subset sorted from them (not recorded which). The receptors stem from an adult woman who had mild COVID-19 (a few samples of this study predate the infection). Cell type and time point are not known.

The chain's CDR3 is CASSLWDYTYEQYF. In DNA form, the CDR3 reads TGTGCCAGCAGTTTATGGGACTACACCTACGAGCAGTACTTC. This chain links TRBV12-3 or TRBV12-4 with TRBJ2-7, with 7 positions matching TRBD2. CDR3 length: 14 amino acids. The V segment lost 2 bases and the J segment 2 bases; nucleotides outside the gene matches: 3.

V gene TRBV20-1 combines with J gene TRBJ2-4; D gene uncertain. Trimming shortened V by 1 base and J by 0 bases, and 10 bases separated the two germline ends. Germline values: CDR1 DFQATT, CDR2 SNEGSKA (reference sequence). This CDR3 is 15 amino acids long. The CDR3 DNA follows: TGCAGTGCTAGAGGGAGTCAACTAGCCAAAAACATTCAGTACTTC. This encodes CSARGSQLAKNIQYF.

Only a few counts were recorded for this clonotype. V and J are TRBV12-3 or TRBV12-4 and TRBJ2-3; TRBD1 agrees at 7 bases. V dropped 4 bases and J dropped 2; count of bases not matched to a gene: 9. This CDR3 region has 16 residues. The CDR3: CASSWGQSPNTDTQYF. The CDR3 DNA sequence: TGTGCCAGCAGTTGGGGACAGTCGCCTAACACAGATACGCAGTATTTT.

This chain connects TRBV4-1 to TRBJ1-6; D uncertain. CDR3 length: 16 residues. V shed 1 base and J shed 7 bases, with 14 bases lying between them. Germline V gene lookup returns CDR1 MGHRA and CDR2 YSYEKL. The CDR3 nucleotides are TGCGCCAGCAGCCAAGCCTTGAGTCCGAGCAATTCACCCCTCCACTTT. It encodes CASSQALSPSNSPLHF.

The rearrangement uses TRBV12-3 or TRBV12-4 and TRBJ2-3, with 9 positions matching TRBD2. V was pared by 6 bases and J by 3 bases, with 13 bases of the junction left unmatched. The CDR3 runs to 17 residues. The CDR3 sequence is CASSTTGGGAWTDTQYF. Here the CDR3 DNA reads TGTGCCAGCAGCACGACCGGCGGGGGGGCCTGGACAGATACGCAGTATTTT.

In its sample, this clonotype was seen a few times. The rearrangement links TRBV2 to TRBJ2-2; 7 nucleotides match TRBD2. With 8 bases clipped from V and 3 bases from J, the junction kept 6 bases outside the gene matches. This CDR3 region has 14 residues. Per germline, CDR1 SNHLY and CDR2 FYNNEI. DNA for the CDR3: TGTGCCAGCGGGGAGGGGTACCACACCGGGGAGCTGTTTTTT. Encoded protein: CASGEGYHTGELFF.

On this clonotype: Germline is not matched at one junction end, which may reflect a read error. CDR3 sequence reads: CASSQEALAVYEQYF. As DNA, the CDR3 is TGCGCAAGCAGCCAAGAAGCACTAGCGGTCTACGAGCAGTACTTC. The chain combines TRBV4-3 with TRBJ2-7; 8 bases fit TRBD2. The CDR3 extends over 15 amino acids. The V gene's germline CDR1 is LGHNA and CDR2 YSLEER.

This clonotype has a handful of counts. This rearrangement joins TRBV24-1 to TRBJ2-2; D is uncertain. CDR1 is KGHDR and CDR2 is SFDVKD in the germline V gene. This CDR3 contains 14 residues. Trimming left V 4 bases short and J 1 base short, with 6 bases between. CDR3 protein: CATSEAGNTGELFF. The CDR3, as DNA: TGTGCCACCAGTGAAGCAGGGAACACCGGGGAGCTGTTTTTT.

The sample holds a few counts of this clonotype. The rearrangement uses TRBV5-4 and TRBJ2-7; perhaps TRBD2 as D (6 bases). The CDR3 totals 15 residues. Per the germline V gene, CDR1 is SGHNT and CDR2 is YYREEE (reference sequence). Trimming removed 4 bases at V and 5 bases at J, with 19 bases between. The CDR3 loop is CASSPRLGGANEQYF. In DNA, the CDR3 is TGTGCCAGCAGCCCTCGCCTGGGGGGAGCAAACGAGCAGTACTTC.

This clonotype was detected a few times. This chain uses TRBV5-1 with TRBJ2-3; D possibly corresponds to TRBD2 (5 bases). CDR1 and CDR2 from the germline V gene are SGHRS and YFSETQ. This CDR3 spans 16 amino acids. The V end was cut by 5 bases, the J end by 1 base, with 17 bases between. For the CDR3, the DNA is TGCGCCAGCAGGGAAGGGAGCGGCTACGGCACAGATACGCAGTATTTT. Amino acid sequence: CASREGSGYGTDTQYF. The full variable domain, its missing parts supplied by reference TRBV5-1 and TRBJ2-3, is KAGVTQTPRYLIKTRGQQVTLSCSPISGHRSVSWYQQTPGQGLQFLFEYFSETQRNKGNFPGRFSGRQFSNSRSEMNVSTLELGDSALYLCASREGSGYGTDTQYFGPGTRLTVL.

The V and J genes are TRBV20-1 and TRBJ2-7; TRBD1 is a possible D gene (6 bases). This CDR3 is 13 amino acids long. Germline V CDR1 and CDR2: DFQATT, SNEGSKA (reference sequence). V lost 6 bases, J lost 0 bases, and 12 bases lay in between. CDR3 protein: CSALRDNSYEQYF. The CDR3 nucleotides are TGCAGTGCCCTACGGGACAACTCCTACGAGCAGTACTTC.

This clonotype was counted a few times. The chain employs TRBV24-1 and TRBJ1-6; a weak D match, TRBD1 (6 bases). The CDR3 length is 14 residues. Germline V gene data show CDR1 as KGHDR and CDR2 as SFDVKD. The germline V and J ends were trimmed by 5 bases and 8 bases, with 12 bases remaining between them. The CDR3, as DNA: TGTGCCACCAGTGGCGGGGGCGCCGATTCACCCCTCCACTTT. It translates to CATSGGGADSPLHF.

This clonotype was observed a handful of times. The CDR3 loop reads CASSLRGGLDEQYF. In nucleotides, the CDR3 is TGTGCCAGCAGCCTGAGGGGGGGCCTGGACGAGCAGTACTTC. V gene TRBV3-1 combines with J gene TRBJ2-7; TRBD2 might be the D (7 bases). The ends were cut back, 4 bases at V and 5 bases at J, with 15 bases in the middle. Germline CDR1 LGHDT, CDR2 YNNKEL (reference sequence). There are 14 residues in the CDR3.

This clonotype was seen only a few times. The V call is TRBV12-3 or TRBV12-4, the J call TRBJ1-6; 8 bases fit TRBD1. V lost 5 bases to trimming and J lost 12 bases; unmatched junction nucleotides: 9. The CDR3 sequence is 14 residues long. The CDR3 reads CASSPGQGGLPLHF. CDR3 DNA sequence: TGTGCCAGCAGTCCTGGACAGGGCGGGTTACCCCTCCACTTT.

This clonotype was counted between two and nine times. This sequence joins TRBV9 and TRBJ2-1; the match to TRBD1 covers 10 bases. The CDR3 is 13 amino acids. Trimming cost V 5 bases and J 8 bases; bases outside gene matches: 4. Germline V gives CDR1 SGDLS, CDR2 YYNGEE. The CDR3 region has the DNA TGTGCCAGCAGGGGACAGGGGATTGATGAGCAGTTCTTC. Translating gives CASRGQGIDEQFF.

The chain combines TRBV12-3 or TRBV12-4 with TRBJ2-6; 7 nucleotides agree with TRBD1. The CDR3 consists of 17 residues. J was trimmed by 0 bases and V by 0 bases; bases with no gene match: 2. CDR3 residues: CASSLAQGNSGANVLTF. CDR3 nucleotide sequence: TGTGCCAGCAGTTTAGCACAGGGGAACTCTGGGGCCAACGTCCTGACTTTC.

This clonotype was recorded a few times. The chain links TRBV20-1 to TRBJ2-3, with TRBD2 matching 8 bases. The CDR3 covers 17 residues. J was trimmed by 4 bases and V by 0 bases; bases with no gene match: 12. The germline V gene has CDR1 DFQATT and CDR2 SNEGSKA (reference sequence). This chain's CDR3 is CSARDRSASGPPDTQYF. The CDR3 DNA is TGCAGTGCTAGAGATAGGTCGGCTAGCGGGCCACCAGATACGCAGTATTTT.

V usage is TRBV6-2 or TRBV6-3 and J usage is TRBJ2-1; D is undetermined. The germline gives CDR1 MNHEY, CDR2 SVGEGT. V lost 0 bases and J 15 bases, leaving 12 bases between the germline ends. The CDR3 sequence is 12 residues long. The CDR3: CASSYSVVAWFF. CDR3 nucleotide sequence: TGTGCCAGCAGTTACTCGGTGGTAGCCTGGTTCTTC.

The gene calls are TRBV3-1 and TRBJ1-1, with a tentative D call TRBD1 (6 bases). Deletions cut 3 bases from V and 4 bases from J, with 9 bases between. The CDR3 sequence is 13 residues long. Germline values: CDR1 LGHDT, CDR2 YNNKEL (reference sequence). This chain's CDR3 is CASSHWGATEAFF. In nucleotides, the CDR3 is TGTGCCAGCAGCCATTGGGGGGCCACTGAAGCTTTCTTT.